This T cell receptor (beta chain) was obtained from a study of molecular identifiers for immune sequencing clone quantification. Study results and limitations: Reports indicate spiked Jurkat TCR RNA from one cell could be found among around 970,000 naive cells.

TCRdb recomputed calls from the PCR reads with MiXCR, one row per CDR3 protein. The sample has around 460,000 distinct CDR3 sequences, over 20% seen once. A note on this clonotype: As yet, its antigen is unknown. At one of its ends the junction is not consistent with the germline gene, which may arise from a read error.

Sample: naive CD8+ T cells from blood, with Jurkat cell RNA spiked in. Noted subset: FACS-sorted CD8+CD4-CCR7+CD45RA+ naive T cells. This clonotype originated in a human donor in good health. Some libraries in this study had Jurkat cell RNA spiked in.

CDR3 amino acids: CAVSDPGGVSPFGTEAFF. The CDR3, as DNA: TGTGCCGTCAGTGACCCGGGGGGCGTATCCCCTTTCGGCACTGAAGCTTTCTTT. This sequence joins TRBV10-3 and TRBJ1-1; weak D call: TRBD1 (6 bases). CDR1 and CDR2 (germline): ENHRY, SYGVKD. CDR3 size: 18 residues.